This T cell receptor beta chain derives from a study of cytomegalovirus exposure and HLA in healthy donors. Study outcomes and limitations: Later examination showed HLA-associated TCR beta chains had greater clonal expansion than equally common others. In an earlier analysis, about 87% or about 30%: the productive usage of most TCR beta V segments.

It was with 60 Vbeta and 13 Jbeta primers that the PCR ran. Only in-frame clones appear in the TCRdb table, and some are missing; sequencing was by immunoSEQ multiplex PCR. The table for this sample gives roughly 62,000 clones. In the case of this clone: Its specificity is not known.

The sequencing sample was made of PBMCs. The source is a young woman in good health and CMV-seronegative.

The CDR3 DNA sequence: TGTGCCAGCTCCCCCGGGTTTCAAGAGACCCAGTACTTC. The encoded protein is CASSPGFQETQYF. V gene TRBV18 combines with J gene TRBJ2-5; D gene uncertain. CDR1 is KGHSH and CDR2 is LQKENI in the germline V gene. This CDR3 comprises 13 residues. Trimming took off 6 bases at V and 2 bases at J, with 10 bases between the two ends.